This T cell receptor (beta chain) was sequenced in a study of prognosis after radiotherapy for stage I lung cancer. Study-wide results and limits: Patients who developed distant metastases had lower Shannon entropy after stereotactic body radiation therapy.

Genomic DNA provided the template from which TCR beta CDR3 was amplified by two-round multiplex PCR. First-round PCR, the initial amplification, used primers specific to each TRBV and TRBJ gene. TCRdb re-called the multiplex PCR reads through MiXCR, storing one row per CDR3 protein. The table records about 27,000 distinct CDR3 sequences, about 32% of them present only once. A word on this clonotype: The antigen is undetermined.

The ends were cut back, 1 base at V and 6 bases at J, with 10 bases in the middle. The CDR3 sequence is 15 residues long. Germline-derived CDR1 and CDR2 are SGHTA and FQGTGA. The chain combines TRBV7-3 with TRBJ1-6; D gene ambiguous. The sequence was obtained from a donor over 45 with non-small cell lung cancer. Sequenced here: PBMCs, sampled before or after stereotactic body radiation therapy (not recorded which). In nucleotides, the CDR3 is TGTGCCAGCAGCTTAATGTCATGGCTTAATTCACCCCTCCACTTT. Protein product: CASSLMSWLNSPLHF.